The 25 T cell receptor beta chains reported below all come from one sample, sequenced in a study of T cells in Graves' hyperthyroidism and ophthalmopathy. Amplified TCR beta CDR3 regions derived from RNA transcripts. In the first-round RT-PCR of the TCR CDR3, the HTBI primer set was used. In TCRdb, the multiplex PCR reads were re-called with MiXCR into one record per CDR3 protein. The sample lists hundreds of thousands of distinct CDR3 sequences, 15% to 17% occurring once. The sample was blood. These receptors all come from a woman aged 18-35 years with Graves' hyperthyroidism.

This clonotype has a count of ten or more. This chain joins TRBV12-5 and TRBJ1-4; D is possibly TRBD1 (5 bases). The CDR3 has 13 residues. Germline lookup yields CDR1 LGHNT and CDR2 FRNRAP. V lost 8 bases and J 8 bases, leaving 15 bases between the germline ends. CDR3 DNA: TGTGCTAGTCGGGGGTGGGTTGGGGAAAAACTGTTTTTT. This gives the protein CASRGWVGEKLFF.

The genes are TRBV6-1 and TRBJ1-2; a weak D match, TRBD1 (6 bases). The CDR3 covers 15 residues. Germline CDR1 is MNHNS and CDR2 is SASEGT. Trimming pared 8 bases from V and 6 bases from J, leaving 22 bases between. CDR3 sequence: CASDPPLRGVHGYTF. CDR3 bases: TGTGCCAGCGATCCCCCCTTGAGGGGGGTGCATGGCTACACCTTC.

This clonotype was observed a handful of times. The chain recombines TRBV7-3 with TRBJ2-3; maybe TRBD1 (6 bases). V lost 5 bases and J lost 3, with 15 bases in between. The CDR3 length is 15 residues. The germline V gene encodes CDR1 SGHTA and CDR2 FQGTGA. In nucleotides, the CDR3 is TGTGCCAGCAGCATGCGAGGACAGAAAACAGATACGCAGTATTTT. This codes for CASSMRGQKTDTQYF. The whole variable domain, filled in from reference TRBV7-3 and TRBJ2-3, reads GAGVSQTPSNKVTEKGKYVELRCDPISGHTALYWYRQSLGQGPEFLIYFQGTGAADDSGLPNDRFFAVRPEGSVSTLKIQRTERGDSAVYLCASSMRGQKTDTQYFGPGTRLTVL.

The chain couples TRBV20-1 to TRBJ2-1; D is ambiguous. The CDR3 contains 14 residues. Trimming pared 1 base from V and 5 bases from J, leaving 12 bases between. From germline, CDR1 is DFQATT and CDR2 SNEGSKA (reference sequence). This chain's CDR3 is CSARGVSRNNEQFF. The CDR3 bases are TGCAGTGCTAGAGGAGTATCCAGGAACAATGAGCAGTTCTTC.

V and J are TRBV7-9 and TRBJ2-2; D remains unclear. Trimming removed 7 bases from V and 8 bases from J, with 14 bases in between. The CDR3 has 13 amino acids. The V gene's germline CDR1 is SEHNR and CDR2 FQNEAQ (reference sequence). CDR3 residues: CASTFLFVGELFF. The CDR3 nucleotides are TGTGCCAGCACCTTCCTATTCGTGGGGGAGCTGTTTTTT.

This clonotype was observed at least ten times. J is TRBJ2-5 and V is TRBV11-3; D is unclear. The V end was cut by 5 bases, the J end by 2 bases, with 18 bases between. The germline CDR1 and CDR2 sequences are SGHNT and YENEEA. The CDR3 has 16 residues. CDR3 sequence (DNA): TGTGCCAGCAGCCGGTCATTGGGGTACCGTCAAGAGACCCAGTACTTC. As protein: CASSRSLGYRQETQYF.

The chain combines TRBV6-1 with TRBJ2-2, with 12 bases fitting TRBD2. This CDR3 has 14 amino acids. Germline V gives CDR1 MNHNS, CDR2 SASEGT. V lost 8 bases, J lost 3 bases, and 1 base stayed unmatched. The CDR3 reads CASASGGDTGELFF. For the CDR3, the DNA is TGTGCCAGCGCTAGCGGGGGGGACACCGGGGAGCTGTTTTTT.

With respect to this clonotype: A read error may explain this, as a much larger clone is one base away. The rearrangement links TRBV5-5 to TRBJ1-5, with D hard to call. CDR3 size: 14 residues. Trimming shortened V by 0 bases and J by 5 bases, and 9 bases separated the two germline ends. Germline loops: CDR1 SGHKS, CDR2 YYEKEE (reference sequence). The CDR3 sequence: CASSLDVHYQPQHF. DNA for the CDR3: TGTGCCAGCAGCTTGGACGTTCACTATCAGCCCCAGCATTTT.

A few counts support this clonotype. The rearrangement joins TRBV12-3 or TRBV12-4 to TRBJ2-1; unclear D gene. This CDR3 is 13 amino acids long. The V end lost 4 bases, the J end lost 6 bases, and 10 bases lay between the germline ends. CDR3 amino acids: CASSSTYVNEQFF. The CDR3 DNA reads TGTGCCAGCAGTTCTACATACGTCAATGAGCAGTTCTTC.

This clonotype was observed at least ten times. The chain joins TRBV28 to TRBJ1-2; D perhaps matches TRBD1 (5 bases). Trimming removed 5 bases at V and 2 bases at J, with 12 bases between. The CDR3 contains 14 residues. Germline loops: CDR1 MDHEN, CDR2 SYDVKM. The CDR3 sequence is CASSLQWDNYGYTF. CDR3 in DNA: TGTGCCAGCAGTCTCCAGTGGGACAACTATGGCTACACCTTC.

This clonotype was found many times. This rearrangement joins TRBV7-9 to TRBJ2-7; D tentatively reads TRBD1 or TRBD2 (5 bases each). Per germline, CDR1 SEHNR and CDR2 FQNEAQ (reference sequence). The CDR3 spans 17 residues. The germline V and J ends were trimmed by 4 bases and 0 bases, with 19 bases remaining between them. The DNA of the CDR3 is TGTGCCAGCAGCTGGGGTGATTCGGGACGGAACTCCTACGAGCAGTACTTC. It yields the protein CASSWGDSGRNSYEQYF.

This clonotype has a count of ten or more. The J gene is TRBJ2-4, the V gene TRBV20-1; D not certain. The germline CDR1 and CDR2 sequences are DFQATT and SNEGSKA (reference sequence). The CDR3 consists of 12 residues. Trimming stripped 6 bases from V and 4 bases from J, with 10 bases between. CDR3 loop: CSAPLEKNIQYF. The DNA for the CDR3 is TGCAGTGCCCCCCTCGAGAAAAACATTCAGTACTTC.

At least ten counts were recorded for this clonotype. The chain links TRBV6-1 to TRBJ1-4; 7 nucleotides agree with TRBD1. From germline, CDR1 is MNHNS and CDR2 SASEGT. Trimming cost V 1 base and J 4 bases; bases outside gene matches: 0. This CDR3 region has 14 residues. The CDR3 bases are TGTGCCAGCAGTGAAGGACAGGGTAATGAAAAACTGTTTTTT. Translation gives CASSEGQGNEKLFF.

The gene calls are TRBV30 and TRBJ1-1; D possibly corresponds to TRBD1 (5 bases). CDR1 and CDR2 from the germline V gene are GTSNPN and SVGIG (reference sequence). There are 12 residues in the CDR3. Trimming cost V 0 bases and J 8 bases, with 10 bases left between them. The DNA of the CDR3 is TGTGCCTGGAGTGTATACGGGGCCGAAGCTTTCTTT. This gives the protein CAWSVYGAEAFF. Together with reference TRBV30 and TRBJ1-1, the CDR3 gives the full variable domain: SQTIHQWPATLVQPVGSPLSLECTVEGTSNPNLYWYRQAAGRGLQLLFYSVGIGQISSEVPQNLSASRPQDRQFILSSKKLLLSDSGFYLCAWSVYGAEAFFGQGTRLTVV.

This clonotype was found many times. The V and J genes are TRBV28 and TRBJ1-1; tentatively, D is TRBD1 (6 bases). Deletions cut 2 bases from V and 5 bases from J, with 12 bases between. Per the germline V gene, CDR1 is MDHEN and CDR2 is SYDVKM. This CDR3 region has 14 residues. As DNA, the CDR3 is TGTGCCAGCAGTTTACGGGGGGCGCGGACTGAAGCTTTCTTT. It is translated as CASSLRGARTEAFF.

Only a few counts were recorded for this clonotype. V usage is TRBV5-1 and J usage is TRBJ2-2; 9 bases are shared with TRBD1. CDR1 is SGHRS and CDR2 is YFSETQ in the germline V gene. This CDR3 region has 14 residues. The V and J ends lost 4 bases and 6 bases, in that order; junction bases with no gene match: 4. The CDR3 DNA is TGCGCCAGCAGCACAGGGGGCTGGGCCGGGGAGCTGTTTTTT. Protein sequence: CASSTGGWAGELFF.

This clonotype was found many times. The rearrangement uses TRBV2 and TRBJ1-3, with D unresolved. The V end lost 8 bases, the J end lost 4 bases, and 15 bases lay between the germline ends. The CDR3 has 14 amino acids. The germline CDR1 and CDR2 sequences are SNHLY and FYNNEI. CDR3 DNA sequence: TGTGCCAGCTGGGCTTTTCGAGGCGGAAACACCATATATTTT. Its protein product is CASWAFRGGNTIYF.

This clonotype appeared many times. J is TRBJ1-5 and V is TRBV6-1, with TRBD1 matching over 9 bases. CDR1 MNHNS and CDR2 SASEGT come from the germline V gene. Germline trimming cut 5 bases from V and 7 bases from J; bases unmatched to any gene: 9. The CDR3 spans 15 residues. The CDR3 DNA reads TGTGCCAGCAGTCCAGCCGGACAGGGGAACCAGCCCCAGCATTTT. Translating it yields CASSPAGQGNQPQHF.

At least ten counts were recorded for this clonotype. The chain is built from TRBV29-1 and TRBJ2-7; perhaps TRBD1 as D (6 bases). Germline CDR1 is SQVTM and CDR2 is ANQGSEA. CDR3 size: 14 residues. With 4 bases removed from V and 4 bases from J, the gap between germline ends came to 17 bases. As DNA, the CDR3 is TGCAGCGTTGCCCCAAGAGGACAGCCGTACGAGCAGTACTTC. This translates into CSVAPRGQPYEQYF.

The rearrangement joins TRBV10-2 to TRBJ2-2; D is perhaps TRBD1 (6 bases). The CDR3 loop spans 14 amino acids. Looked up from germline, CDR1 is WSHSY and CDR2 is SAAADI. V dropped 8 bases and J dropped 1 base, with 11 bases sitting between them. The CDR3 sequence is CASRLGGNTGELFF. CDR3 sequence (DNA): TGCGCCAGCCGCCTAGGGGGGAACACCGGGGAGCTGTTTTTT.

In this sample, this clonotype turned up many times. The V and J genes are TRBV20-1 and TRBJ2-5; TRBD2 aligns across 10 bases. CDR1 DFQATT and CDR2 SNEGSKA come from the germline V gene (reference sequence). The trim removed 5 bases at V and 5 bases at J, leaving 8 bases unmatched. The CDR3 is 14 residues long. The CDR3 DNA sequence: TGCAGTGCTGCAGCGGGGGGGCCTATGGAGACCCAGTACTTC. Its protein is CSAAAGGPMETQYF.

This clonotype was seen many times. The genes are TRBV7-2 and TRBJ2-1, with 11 bases matching TRBD2. Per germline, CDR1 SGHTA and CDR2 FQGNSA. The V segment lost 1 base and the J segment 2 bases; nucleotides outside the gene matches: 4. The CDR3 totals 17 residues. CDR3 loop: CASSLDLAGGTYNEQFF. The DNA of the CDR3 is TGTGCCAGCAGCTTAGACCTAGCGGGAGGCACCTACAATGAGCAGTTCTTC.

This clonotype was detected ten times or more. V is TRBV6-1 and J is TRBJ2-7, with D uncertain. There are 12 residues in the CDR3. V dropped 7 bases and J dropped 0 bases, with 7 bases sitting between them. Per germline, CDR1 MNHNS and CDR2 SASEGT. The CDR3 here is CASKGSSYEQYF. For the CDR3, the DNA is TGTGCCAGCAAGGGCAGCTCCTACGAGCAGTACTTC.

There are a few counts of this clonotype. This sequence joins TRBV13 and TRBJ1-3; a possible D gene is TRBD1 (6 bases). With 1 base removed from V and 0 bases from J, the gap between germline ends came to 7 bases. The germline CDR1 and CDR2 sequences are PRHDT and FYEKMQ (reference sequence). There are 15 residues in the CDR3. CDR3 DNA: TGTGCCAGCAGCTTAGAGGGACACTCTGGAAACACCATATATTTT. Its protein product is CASSLEGHSGNTIYF.

This clonotype was observed a few times. The chain carries TRBV4-1 and TRBJ2-2, with 8 bases that match TRBD2. J was trimmed by 5 bases and V by 2 bases; bases with no gene match: 7. CDR1 MGHRA and CDR2 YSYEKL come from the germline V gene. This CDR3 spans 16 amino acids. CDR3 amino acids: CASSQPTSGRTGELFF. The DNA for the CDR3 is TGCGCCAGCAGCCAACCAACTAGCGGTCGGACCGGGGAGCTGTTTTTT.